This T cell receptor (beta chain) was identified during a study of cytomegalovirus exposure and HLA in healthy donors (dated by TCRdb to about 2017). For context, the study as a whole: In an earlier analysis of fewer than 750 of the donors, approximately 260 Gb of sequence data and roughly 100 million unique TCR beta sequences from about 190 million T cells were reported. To study patterns of TCR occurrence, a later analysis re-analyzed previously published TCR beta repertoires from several hundred donors and added high-resolution HLA genotyping. A later genetic analysis used genome-wide SNP genotypes for about 65% of the 666 donors, treating that subset as a discovery cohort. The study aimed to test whether signatures of past pathogen exposure could be identified by cataloging public T cell receptors. Every discovery cohort repertoire had been produced on one sequencing platform. The study profiled the T cell repertoires of about 720 subjects by immunosequencing and related them to cytomegalovirus serostatus. Roughly 5 DR-DQ haplotypes were handled as single units for association and clustering, since linkage in the cohort was strong. Rather than using new phenotypic data, the later analysis identified candidate immune exposures from TCR beta sequences and from how often those sequences occurred across donors. An earlier analysis of 587 of the donors applied high-throughput TCR beta sequencing to assess whether each TCR beta V gene segment acted as functional or pseudogenic. Typing coverage varied by locus: roughly 629-630 donors for A, B, C, DRB1 and DQB1; around 560 for DQA1; over 600 for DPA1; around 450 for DPB1. Among the 398 genotyped donors, more than 70% belonged to the genetic ancestry cluster associated with self-reported Caucasian donors. HLA typing covered class I and class II loci at four-digit resolution. To predict cytomegalovirus infection status, the study combined high-throughput TCR immunosequencing, statistical association of individual TCRs with disease status, and machine learning. Along with the approximately 700-subject first cohort, a separate validation cohort of around 120 different subjects was used. Alongside the repertoire data, information on donor age, sex, ethnicity and CMV serostatus was compiled. An early release covering about 600 HLA-typed donors comprised roughly 300 gigabases of sequencing data and approximately 80 million unique TCR sequences. Across roughly 420 genotyped donors of the cohort, an average of roughly 250,000 unique TCR beta nucleotide sequences per donor were sequenced, and roughly a sixth of those sequences were non-productive. The research as a whole found: Strong co-occurrence of HLA alleles, especially DR and DQ, made assigning TCR associations to individual alleles difficult. A few of the identified cytomegalovirus-associated TCR beta chains were confirmed in vitro to be specific for cytomegalovirus antigens. Specific HLA alleles were associated with over 15,000 TCR beta sequences at a false discovery rate of 0.05 in a later analysis. A later analysis found that TCR association rates varied across HLA loci, with DRB1 alleles showing the most associated TCRs and HLA-C alleles the fewest. A cluster of highly shared sequence variants was judged likely to be a technical artifact of the sequencing pipeline. Some IMGT-functional V segments, including TRBV6-2 and TRBV6-3, could not be distinguished by the 87-base-pair reads and were therefore excluded. A later analysis found that HLA-associated TCR beta chains were more clonally expanded and had lower generation probabilities than equally common non-associated chains. In an earlier analysis of fewer than 750 of the donors, most TCR beta V segments were observed in productive rearrangements about 87% or about 30% of the time, broadly matching IMGT annotations. Several of the top co-occurrence clusters appeared to be linked to parvovirus B19, influenza, CMV and Epstein-Barr virus, according to a later analysis. Cytomegalovirus status was reported to be diagnosed by the classifier with high specificity and sensitivity in both the original and validation cohorts. Presence/absence analyses assumed roughly uniform sequencing depth across donors, an assumption that may not hold. A total of 164 TCR beta chains were listed by the study as associated with cytomegalovirus. In a later analysis, most CMV-associated TCR beta chains were found to appear HLA-restricted, with HLA associations seemingly driven largely by CMV exposure. According to a later genetic analysis, donors in an Asian-associated ancestry cluster had fewer N-insertions in productive TCRs than the approximately 690-donor mean. CMV serostatus was the only immune exposure information available for the cohort. It was suggested by the authors that the approach could potentially be generalized to other disease states and immunological phenotypes. While some public TCRs were present in many individuals, most TCR sequences turned up only very rarely across donors. Linkage disequilibrium might explain the correlated functional status among segregating V segments, but an unknown experimental factor could not be ruled out. A further reported finding was that TCR beta sequences accurately predicted the HLA-A and HLA-B alleles for most subjects in the first cohort. Because counts were too low, roughly 18 rarely observed V segments, including chromosome 9 orphons, were left out of the earlier analysis of 587 of the donors. In a later genetic analysis, a missense DCLRE1C variant was associated with V-gene and J-gene trimming of TCR beta chains, and the association was replicated in an independent cohort. This cohort had only TCR beta chains sequenced, and the lack of alpha or paired-chain data limited which features could be detected. HLA typing was unavailable for some donors at each locus, so association tests used only the typed subset.

The CDR3 runs 18 amino acids, cysteine and phenylalanine included. The DNA shown is the 54-base CDR3, in frame from base 1. The germline V gene (reference sequence) sets CDR1 to LNHDA and CDR2 to SQIVND. Relative to germline, V is missing 9 bases and J is missing 10 bases, with 21 bases of the junction outside any gene match. Turning to this clone: The antigen it recognizes is unknown. Per-nucleotide qualities are absent, and no much larger clonotype sits a single base away.

Receptors were amplified or captured by the immunoSEQ multiplex PCR assay. The multiplex PCR relied on a mix of 60 forward primers for TCR Vbeta segments and 13 reverse primers for TCR Jbeta segments. The CDR3 region of rearranged TCR beta genes was amplified from genomic DNA with a multiplex PCR assay. The Illumina HiSeq System was used to sequence the amplified TCR beta libraries as 87-base-pair reads. The original methods were these. A later analysis counted tens of millions of unique TCR beta chains across the 666 repertoires, and 9 million to 14 million of these chains were shared by at least two donors. Raw reads were error-corrected and collapsed into unique sequences by a nearest-neighbor algorithm in which closely related sequences were merged to remove PCR and sequencing errors. To assign V, D and J gene segments, CDR3 sequences were aligned to IMGT reference sequences. For a sequence to be retained, at least a six-nucleotide match to both a V gene segment and a J gene segment was required. A rearrangement counted as productive if the CDR3 had no stop codons and remained in frame with V and J, and every other rearrangement counted as non-productive. CDR3 was defined according to IMGT convention as the region running from the second conserved V-encoded cysteine to the conserved J-encoded phenylalanine. Sequences without an unambiguous match to a single V gene segment were excluded from the earlier analysis of about 600 of the donors. An earlier analysis of 500 to 600 of the donors classified V segments as functional when productive rearrangements were above 56.7% and as segregating when the standard deviation between donors was above 5%. A statistical classification framework was developed to diagnose cytomegalovirus status using the catalog of TCR beta chain sequences. In a later analysis, V and J genes were assigned by comparing TCR nucleotide sequences against IMGT/GENE-DB human TR gene sequences. Using the TCRdist pipeline, a later analysis assigned CDR3 sequences along with most-parsimonious VDJ recombination scenarios. In a later analysis, each TCR beta chain was defined by its CDR3 amino acid sequence together with its V-gene family, and reads lacking a unique V-gene family were excluded. A later analysis removed roughly 590 highly shared, low-generation-probability nucleotide sequences to deal with suspected cross-contamination and a sequencing artifact. In a later analysis, a clonal expansion index was calculated for each public chain from normalized within-repertoire ranks of inferred template counts. Generation probabilities in a later analysis came from a VDJ recombination model fitted to out-of-frame rearrangements, and those results were checked against IGoR. In a later analysis, TCR-TCR, TCR-HLA and TCR-CMV co-occurrence was scored with hypergeometric tests, and a repertoire-size bias correction was applied to TCR pairs. To estimate false discovery rates, a later analysis permuted the HLA or CMV assignments 20 times. In a later analysis, co-occurring TCRs were grouped using DBSCAN, with TCRdist sequence similarity added in when clustering inside HLA-allele-positive subsets. For co-occurrence clustering, repertoires with fewer than 30,000 or more than 120,000 public chains were excluded, along with roughly 5 repertoires with anomalous nucleotide sharing. The immuneACCESS repertoire file appears here via TCRdb, limited to in-frame rearrangements. These files lack a portion of the clones; in checked studies, under half of the deficit traces to unresolved V genes, and the cause of the others is not known. The DNA gave D and trimming, while V, J and clone size come from that table. The sample table records over 150,000 clones; approximately 71% of these occur just once. Over 4% of the sample is in the top ten clones.

The cohort comprised 666 healthy bone marrow donors. Cohort members were all nominally healthy when sampled, although unrecorded immune exposures were likely present. The donor tested CMV seronegative, placing the donor among the 350 or so seronegative members of the cohort. Every donor gave a peripheral blood sample, and the peripheral blood mononuclear cells from that sample were used for TCR beta sequencing. Genomic DNA was extracted from the blood cell samples with the Qiagen DNeasy Blood Extraction Kit. The chain joins TRBV19 to TRBJ2-1; 13 middle bases align to TRBD2. The clonotype comes from a male donor in good health and CMV-seronegative. Sequenced material: PBMCs. In nucleotide form, the sequence is TGTGCCAGCACTTACGGATTTTTCGGGACTAGCGGGGTGGGAGAGCAGTTCTTC. It encodes CASTYGFFGTSGVGEQFF.